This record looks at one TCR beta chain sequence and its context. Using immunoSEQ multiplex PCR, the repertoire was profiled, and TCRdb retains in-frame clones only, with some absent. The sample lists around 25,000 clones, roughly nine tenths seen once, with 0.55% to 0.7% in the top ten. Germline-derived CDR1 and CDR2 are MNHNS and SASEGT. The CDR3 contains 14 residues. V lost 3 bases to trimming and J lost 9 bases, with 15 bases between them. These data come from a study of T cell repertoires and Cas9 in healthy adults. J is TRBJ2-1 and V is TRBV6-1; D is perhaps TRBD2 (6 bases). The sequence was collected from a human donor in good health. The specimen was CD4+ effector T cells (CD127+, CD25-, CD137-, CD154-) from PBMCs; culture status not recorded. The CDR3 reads CASSEGLAVGEQFF. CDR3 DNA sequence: TGTGCCAGCAGTGAGGGGTTAGCGGTGGGTGAGCAGTTCTTC.